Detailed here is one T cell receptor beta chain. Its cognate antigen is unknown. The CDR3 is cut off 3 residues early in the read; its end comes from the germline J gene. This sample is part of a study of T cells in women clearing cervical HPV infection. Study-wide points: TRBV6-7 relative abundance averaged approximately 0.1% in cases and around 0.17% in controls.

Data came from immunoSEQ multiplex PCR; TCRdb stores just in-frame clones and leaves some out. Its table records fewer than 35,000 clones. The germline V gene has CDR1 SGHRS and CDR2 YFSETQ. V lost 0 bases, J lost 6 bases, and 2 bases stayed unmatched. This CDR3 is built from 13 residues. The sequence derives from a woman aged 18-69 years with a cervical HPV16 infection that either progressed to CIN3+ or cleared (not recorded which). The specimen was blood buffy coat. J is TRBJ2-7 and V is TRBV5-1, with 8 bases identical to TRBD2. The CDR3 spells CASSLELAGEQYF. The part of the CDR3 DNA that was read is TGCGCCAGCAGCTTGGAGCTAGCGGGCGAG.